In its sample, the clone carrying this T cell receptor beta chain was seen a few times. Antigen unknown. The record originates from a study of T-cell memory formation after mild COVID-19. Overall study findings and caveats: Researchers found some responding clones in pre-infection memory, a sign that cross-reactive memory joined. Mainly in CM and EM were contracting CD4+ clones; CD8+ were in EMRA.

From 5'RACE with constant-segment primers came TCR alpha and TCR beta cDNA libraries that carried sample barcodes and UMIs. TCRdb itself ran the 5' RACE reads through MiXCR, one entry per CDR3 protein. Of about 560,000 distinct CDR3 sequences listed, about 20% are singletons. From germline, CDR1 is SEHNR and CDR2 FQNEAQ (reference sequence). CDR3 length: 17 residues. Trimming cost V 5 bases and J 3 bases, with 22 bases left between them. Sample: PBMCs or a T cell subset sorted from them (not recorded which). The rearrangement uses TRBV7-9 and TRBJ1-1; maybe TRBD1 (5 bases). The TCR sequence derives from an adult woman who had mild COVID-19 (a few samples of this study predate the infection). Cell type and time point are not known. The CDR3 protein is CASSLLDGLPGDTEAFF. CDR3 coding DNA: TGTGCCAGCAGCCTCCTGGATGGACTCCCGGGGGACACTGAAGCTTTCTTT.